These 12 T cell receptor beta chains were all obtained from the same sample, sequenced in a study of blood T cell repertoires in COVID-19. Repertoires were generated with immunoSEQ multiplex PCR, while TCRdb's copy carries only in-frame clones and drops some. The table shows 82,000 or so clones, with more than 85% occurring only once. Sequenced input: PBMCs or T cells enriched from blood (not recorded which). The receptors were gathered from a woman in her fifties or sixties with acute COVID-19.

The chain carries TRBV18 and TRBJ2-5; D call uncertain. The ends were cut back, 3 bases at V and 2 bases at J, with 7 bases in the middle. The CDR3 is made up of 13 amino acids. Germline lookup yields CDR1 KGHSH and CDR2 LQKENI. This CDR3 is CASSPDFQETQYF. The DNA for the CDR3 is TGTGCCAGCTCACCCGACTTTCAAGAGACCCAGTACTTC. Together with reference TRBV18 and TRBJ2-5, the CDR3 gives the full variable domain: NAGVMQNPRHLVRRRGQEARLRCSPMKGHSHVYWYRQLPEEGLKFMVYLQKENIIDESGMPKERFSAEFPKEGPSILRIQQVVRGDSAAYFCASSPDFQETQYFGPGTRLLVL.

The gene calls are TRBV7-2 and TRBJ2-3; D possibly corresponds to TRBD2 (5 bases). The CDR3 has 17 amino acids. V lost 2 bases to trimming and J lost 4 bases, with 19 bases between them. The germline V gene has CDR1 SGHTA and CDR2 FQGNSA. The CDR3 here is CASSLRERHLAADTQYF. The CDR3, as DNA: TGTGCCAGCAGCTTACGCGAGCGGCATCTTGCGGCAGATACGCAGTATTTT.

This sequence joins TRBV2 and TRBJ1-2, with D maybe TRBD1 (5 bases). Trimming removed 6 bases from V and 3 bases from J, with 11 bases in between. Germline CDR1 reads SNHLY; CDR2 reads FYNNEI. The CDR3 is 13 amino acids. DNA for the CDR3: TGTGCCAGCAGGGTCGACAGAGACTATGGCTACACCTTC. It is translated as CASRVDRDYGYTF.

The V gene is TRBV15, the J gene TRBJ2-7; TRBD2 aligns across 10 bases. Trimming removed 1 base from V and 0 bases from J; junction bases left unmatched: 6. Per the germline V gene, CDR1 is LNHNV and CDR2 is YYDKDF (reference sequence). The CDR3 covers 17 residues. CDR3 protein: CATSRASLAGDSYEQYF. The CDR3 DNA reads as TGTGCCACCAGCAGAGCTTCCCTAGCGGGAGACTCCTACGAGCAGTACTTC.

The rearrangement links TRBV12-3 or TRBV12-4 to TRBJ2-1; D unclear. V lost 2 bases to trimming and J lost 8 bases, with 10 bases between them. The CDR3 is 13 amino acids. The CDR3 DNA is TGTGCCAGCAGTTTACCCGGAGCTGATGAGCAGTTCTTC. It encodes CASSLPGADEQFF.

V and J are TRBV10-1 and TRBJ2-3, with a tentative D call TRBD2 (6 bases). Germline CDR1 reads WNHNN; CDR2 reads SYGVQD (reference sequence). V lost 9 bases to trimming and J lost 0 bases, with 16 bases between them. The CDR3 has 15 amino acids. In nucleotides, the CDR3 is TGCGCCAGACGCTCTATTAGCGGAAGCACAGATACGCAGTATTTT. It codes for CARRSISGSTDTQYF.

The V call is TRBV5-4, the J call TRBJ2-3, with D tentatively TRBD1 (5 bases). CDR3 length equals 13 residues. V was shortened by 4 bases and J by 4 bases, with 10 bases between the two germline ends. Germline V gene data show CDR1 as SGHNT and CDR2 as YYREEE (reference sequence). The CDR3 nucleotides read TGTGCCAGCAGCCAGAAGGGGCCAGATACGCAGTATTTT. Translated, it gives CASSQKGPDTQYF.

The CDR3, as DNA: TGTGCCAGTAGTACTGAGGGACAGGGAGGATCCGAGCAGTACTTC. Translation gives CASSTEGQGGSEQYF. The chain carries TRBV19 and TRBJ2-7, with TRBD1 matching 9 bases. CDR3 length: 15 residues. Germline trimming cut 4 bases from V and 6 bases from J; bases unmatched to any gene: 10. Germline V lookup: CDR1 LNHDA, CDR2 SQIVND (reference sequence).

The chain links TRBV5-1 to TRBJ2-1; D uncertain. V lost 0 bases, J lost 0 bases, and 10 bases lay in between. The CDR3 totals 16 residues. Germline V gene sequence: CDR1 SGHRS, CDR2 YFSETQ. The CDR3 nucleotides read TGCGCCAGCAGCTTGGCCGAGGTCAGCTCCTACAATGAGCAGTTCTTC. The encoded protein is CASSLAEVSSYNEQFF.

The chain couples TRBV29-1 to TRBJ2-5, with a possible D match to TRBD2 (5 bases). V dropped 4 bases and J dropped 4 bases, with 10 bases sitting between them. Germline lookup yields CDR1 SQVTM and CDR2 ANQGSEA. CDR3 length: 12 amino acids. CDR3 coding DNA: TGCAGCGTTGGGGCCCGGGGAGAGACCCAGTACTTC. Amino acids: CSVGARGETQYF.

The chain joins TRBV19 to TRBJ2-7; TRBD2 matches 10 bases. In germline, CDR1 is LNHDA, CDR2 SQIVND (reference sequence). Trimming cost V 4 bases and J 3 bases; bases outside gene matches: 6. The CDR3 runs to 15 residues. The CDR3 DNA follows: TGTGCCAGTAGTACCGTAGCGGGAGGTAGCTACGAGCAGTACTTC. This codes for CASSTVAGGSYEQYF.

This clone appeared a few times. The chain uses TRBV3-1 (or the pseudogene TRBV3-2) and TRBJ2-2; D may be TRBD2 (5 bases). The CDR3 is 16 residues long. Germline-derived CDR1 and CDR2 are LGHDT and YNNKEL (reference sequence). V lost 5 bases and J lost 2, with 15 bases in between. The CDR3 nucleotides are TGTGCCAGCAGCTCGAGCCGGGGAGATAACACCGGGGAGCTGTTTTTT. Translated, it gives CASSSSRGDNTGELFF.